This T cell receptor (beta chain) emerged from a study of regulatory dendritic cells for organ transplantation. This clone has a single count. Measured with immunoSEQ multiplex PCR; TCRdb has only the in-frame clones, and not every one. The sample consists of around 30,000 clones, around 83% of them appearing once. Memory T cells were CD45RO+, naive were CD45RA+, sorted by FACS. Per the germline V gene, CDR1 is SNHLY and CDR2 is FYNNEI. The CDR3 sequence is 13 residues long. Trimming stripped 6 bases from V and 5 bases from J, with 14 bases between. The chain recombines TRBV2 with TRBJ2-7; D might be TRBD2 (5 bases). Sequences were obtained from naive CD4+ T cells from blood. Subset specified: CD45RA+ naive T cells. This sequence originates from a human donor in good health. In DNA form, the CDR3 reads TGTGCCAGCAGGACCGGGGTCGTCGACGAGCAGTACTTC. This gives the protein CASRTGVVDEQYF.